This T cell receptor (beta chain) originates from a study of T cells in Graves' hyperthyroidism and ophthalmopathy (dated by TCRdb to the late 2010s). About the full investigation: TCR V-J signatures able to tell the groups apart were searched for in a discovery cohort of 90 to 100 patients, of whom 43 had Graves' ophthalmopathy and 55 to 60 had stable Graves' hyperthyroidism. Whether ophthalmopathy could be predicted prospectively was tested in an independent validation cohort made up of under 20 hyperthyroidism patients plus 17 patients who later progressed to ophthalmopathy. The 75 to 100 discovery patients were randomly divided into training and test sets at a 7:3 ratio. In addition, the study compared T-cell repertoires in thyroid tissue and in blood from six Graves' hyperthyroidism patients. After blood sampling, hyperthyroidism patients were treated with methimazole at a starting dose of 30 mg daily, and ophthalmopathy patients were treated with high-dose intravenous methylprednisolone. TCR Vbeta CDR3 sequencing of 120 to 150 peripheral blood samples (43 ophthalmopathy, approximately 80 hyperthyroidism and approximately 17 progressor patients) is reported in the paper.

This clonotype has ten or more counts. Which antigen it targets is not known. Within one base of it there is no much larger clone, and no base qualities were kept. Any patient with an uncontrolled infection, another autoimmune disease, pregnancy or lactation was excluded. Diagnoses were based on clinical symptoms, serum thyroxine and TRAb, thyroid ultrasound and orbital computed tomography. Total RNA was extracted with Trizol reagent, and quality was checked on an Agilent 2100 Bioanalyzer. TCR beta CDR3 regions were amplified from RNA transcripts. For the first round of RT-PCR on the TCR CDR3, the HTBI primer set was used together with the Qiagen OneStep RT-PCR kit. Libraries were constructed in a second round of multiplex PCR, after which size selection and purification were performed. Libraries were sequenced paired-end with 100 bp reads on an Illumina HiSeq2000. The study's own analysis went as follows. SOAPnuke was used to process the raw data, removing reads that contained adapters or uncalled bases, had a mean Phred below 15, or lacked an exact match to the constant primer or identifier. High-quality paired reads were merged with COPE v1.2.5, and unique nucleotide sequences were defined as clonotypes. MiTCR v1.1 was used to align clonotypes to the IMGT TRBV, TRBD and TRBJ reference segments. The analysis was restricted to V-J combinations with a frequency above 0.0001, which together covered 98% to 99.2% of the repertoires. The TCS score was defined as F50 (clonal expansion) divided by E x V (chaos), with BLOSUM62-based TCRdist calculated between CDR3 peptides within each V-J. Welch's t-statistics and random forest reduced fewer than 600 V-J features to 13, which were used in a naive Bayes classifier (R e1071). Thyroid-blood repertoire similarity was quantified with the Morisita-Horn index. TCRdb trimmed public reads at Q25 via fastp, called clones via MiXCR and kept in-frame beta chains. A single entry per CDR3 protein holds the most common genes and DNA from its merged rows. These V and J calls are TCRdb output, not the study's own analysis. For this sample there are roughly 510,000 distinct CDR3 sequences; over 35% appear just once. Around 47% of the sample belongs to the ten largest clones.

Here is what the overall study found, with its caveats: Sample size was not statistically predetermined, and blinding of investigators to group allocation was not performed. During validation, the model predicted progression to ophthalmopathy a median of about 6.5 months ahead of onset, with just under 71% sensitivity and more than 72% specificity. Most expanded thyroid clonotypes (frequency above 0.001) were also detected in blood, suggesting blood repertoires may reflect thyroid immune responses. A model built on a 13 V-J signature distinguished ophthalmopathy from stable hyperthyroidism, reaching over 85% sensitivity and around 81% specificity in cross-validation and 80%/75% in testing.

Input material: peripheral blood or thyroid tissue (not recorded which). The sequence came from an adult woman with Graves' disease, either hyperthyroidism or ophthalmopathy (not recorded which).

At the DNA level, the sequence is TGTGCCAGCAGTCTTAGTCCGAATGGCGTGACTGAAGCTTTCTTT. Its amino acids are CASSLSPNGVTEAFF. Recombination joined TRBV28 with TRBJ1-1, with the D gene call left open. According to the germline V gene, CDR1 reads MDHEN and CDR2 reads SYDVKM. The CDR3, from cysteine to phenylalanine, totals 15 residues. CDR3 DNA only is kept here, 45 bases in frame from base 1. V lost 5 bases and J lost 5 bases; the stretch between them is 18 bases long.